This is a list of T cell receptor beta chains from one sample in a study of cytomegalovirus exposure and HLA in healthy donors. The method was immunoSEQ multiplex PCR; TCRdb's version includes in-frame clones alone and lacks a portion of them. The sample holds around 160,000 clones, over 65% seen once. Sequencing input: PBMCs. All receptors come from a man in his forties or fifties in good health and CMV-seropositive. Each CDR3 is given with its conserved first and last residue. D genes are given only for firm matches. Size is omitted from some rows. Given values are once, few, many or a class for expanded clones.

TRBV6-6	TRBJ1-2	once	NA	TGTGCCAGCAGTTCCCACGGACAGAACTATGGCTACACCTTC	CASSSHGQNYGYTF
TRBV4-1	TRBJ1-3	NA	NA	TGCGCCAGCAGCCAGAGTGTCGGAAACACCATATATTTT	CASSQSVGNTIYF
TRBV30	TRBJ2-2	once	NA	TGTGCCTGGAAACTAGCATGGAACACCGGGGAGCTGTTTTTT	CAWKLAWNTGELFF
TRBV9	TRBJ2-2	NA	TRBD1	TGTGCCAGCAGCGGCAGGGGGCGAACCGGGGAGCTGTTTTTT	CASSGRGRTGELFF
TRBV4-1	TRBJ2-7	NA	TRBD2	TGCGCCAGCAGCCAAAGTCGGGCAGGGACTACGAGCGGGTTCTACGAGCAGTACTTC	CASSQSRAGTTSGFYEQYF
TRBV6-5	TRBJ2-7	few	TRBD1	TGTGCCAGCCGGGACAGGGTTTTTTCCGAGCAGTACTTC	CASRDRVFSEQYF
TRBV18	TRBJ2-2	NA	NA	TGTGCCAGCTCAAGTCAGGGTGACACCGGGGAGCTGTTTTTT	CASSSQGDTGELFF
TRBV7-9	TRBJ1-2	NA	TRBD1	TGTGCCAGCAGCTTAAGGGCAGGGGGCCCGGCTAACTATGGCTACACCTTC	CASSLRAGGPANYGYTF
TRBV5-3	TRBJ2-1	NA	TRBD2	TGTGCCAGAAGCCTCGCTCCCGGGACTAGCTTCTATGAGCAGTTCTTC	CARSLAPGTSFYEQFF
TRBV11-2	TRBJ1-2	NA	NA	TGTGCCAGCACCTCTATCCGGGGTAGAAGCTATGGCTACACCTTC	CASTSIRGRSYGYTF
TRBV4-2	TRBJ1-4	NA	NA	TGTGCCAGCAGCCAAGGTCAAGGGGCTATTCTAGAAAAACTGTTTTTT	CASSQGQGAILEKLFF
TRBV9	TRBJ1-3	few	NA	TGTGCCAGCAGCGTCACCTCGCGCGGCTCTGGAAACACCATATATTTT	CASSVTSRGSGNTIYF
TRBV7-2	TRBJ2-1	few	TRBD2	TGTGCCAGCAGCAAAACCCGGGACTACCGGAATGAGCAGTTCTTC	CASSKTRDYRNEQFF
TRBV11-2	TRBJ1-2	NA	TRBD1	TGTGCCAGCAGCTTGATGGGACAGGTTGGGCCCTATGGCTACACCTTC	CASSLMGQVGPYGYTF
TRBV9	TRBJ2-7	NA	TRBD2	TGTGCCAGCAGCGTAGGGACTAGCGGGATCTACGAGCAGTACTTC	CASSVGTSGIYEQYF
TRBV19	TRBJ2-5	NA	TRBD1	TGTGCCAGTGGGACAGGGGGCAACCAAGAGACCCAGTACTTC	CASGTGGNQETQYF
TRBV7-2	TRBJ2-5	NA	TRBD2	TGTGCCACCGACTATGGGGAGGGAGAGACCCAGTACTTC	CATDYGEGETQYF
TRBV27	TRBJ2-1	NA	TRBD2	TGTGCCAGCACCTTGCGGATAGCGGGAGGGCTGAGTGAGCAGTTCTTC	CASTLRIAGGLSEQFF
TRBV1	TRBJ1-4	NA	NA	TGCACCAGCAGCCAAGACAGGCCCGAAAAACTGTTTTTT	CTSSQDRPEKLFF
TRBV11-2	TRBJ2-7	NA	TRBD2	TGTGCCAGCAGCTTACTAGCGGGCTCCTACGAGCAGTACTTC	CASSLLAGSYEQYF
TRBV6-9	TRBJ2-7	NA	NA	TGTGCAGGGGGGGCCCGGTACGAGCAGTACTTC	CAGGARYEQYF